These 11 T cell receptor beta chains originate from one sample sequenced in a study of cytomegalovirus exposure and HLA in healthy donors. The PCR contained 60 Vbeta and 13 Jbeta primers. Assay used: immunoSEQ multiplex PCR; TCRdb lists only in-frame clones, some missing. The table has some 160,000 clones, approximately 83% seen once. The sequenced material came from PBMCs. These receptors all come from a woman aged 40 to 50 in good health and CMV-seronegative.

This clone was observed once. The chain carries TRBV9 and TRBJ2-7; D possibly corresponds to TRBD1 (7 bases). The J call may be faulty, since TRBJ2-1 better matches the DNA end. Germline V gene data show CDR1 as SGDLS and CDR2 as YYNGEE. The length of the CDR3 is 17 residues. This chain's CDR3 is CASSPVDPQQGRNEQFF. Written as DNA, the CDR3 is TGTGCCAGCAGCCCCGTAGATCCCCAACAGGGGAGGAATGAGCAGTTCTTC.

The chain's CDR3 is CASSPLAGSNEQYF. CDR3 DNA sequence: TGTGCCAGCAGCCCCCTCGCGGGCAGCAACGAGCAGTACTTC. The chain recombines TRBV27 with TRBJ2-7; a possible D gene is TRBD2 (5 bases). Between the trimmed V and J ends, which lost 6 bases and 5 bases, there was a span of 17 bases. The CDR3 length is 14 residues. The germline V gene encodes CDR1 MNHEY and CDR2 SMNVEV (reference sequence).

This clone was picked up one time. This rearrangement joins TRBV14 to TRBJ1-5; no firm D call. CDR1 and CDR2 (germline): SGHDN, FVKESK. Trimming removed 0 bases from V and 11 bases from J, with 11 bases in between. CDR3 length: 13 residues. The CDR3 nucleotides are TGTGCCAGCAGCCAAGATACTTCGGCGGCCCAGCATTTT. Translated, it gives CASSQDTSAAQHF.

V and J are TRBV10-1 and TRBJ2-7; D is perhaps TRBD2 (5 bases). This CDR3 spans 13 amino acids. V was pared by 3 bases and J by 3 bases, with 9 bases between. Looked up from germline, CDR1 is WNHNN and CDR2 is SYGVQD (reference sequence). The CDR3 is CASSEVTSYEQYF. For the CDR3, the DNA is TGCGCCAGCAGTGAAGTTACTAGCTACGAGCAGTACTTC.

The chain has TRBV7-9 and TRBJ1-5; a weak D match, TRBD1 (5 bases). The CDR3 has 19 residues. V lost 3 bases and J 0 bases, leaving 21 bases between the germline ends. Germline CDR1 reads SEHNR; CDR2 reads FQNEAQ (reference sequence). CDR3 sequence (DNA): TGTGCCAGCAGCTTGGGTGTGGCGGGGCCGACTTATAGCAATCAGCCCCAGCATTTT. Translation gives CASSLGVAGPTYSNQPQHF.

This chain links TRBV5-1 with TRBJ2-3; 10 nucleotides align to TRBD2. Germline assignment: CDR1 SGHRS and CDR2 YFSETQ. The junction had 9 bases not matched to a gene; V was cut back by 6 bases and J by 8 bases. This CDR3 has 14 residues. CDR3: CASIGLAGEGTQYF. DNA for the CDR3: TGCGCCAGCATCGGGCTAGCGGGAGAGGGTACGCAGTATTTT.

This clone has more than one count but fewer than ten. As DNA, the CDR3 is TGCAGCGTCCAGGAAGGCGGGGAGCTGTTTTTT. Translating gives CSVQEGGELFF. The chain has TRBV29-1 and TRBJ2-2, with unresolved D. The V gene lost 6 bases and the J gene lost 7 bases, with 9 bases spanning the gap. The CDR3 covers 11 residues. Germline-derived CDR1 and CDR2 are SQVTM and ANQGSEA.

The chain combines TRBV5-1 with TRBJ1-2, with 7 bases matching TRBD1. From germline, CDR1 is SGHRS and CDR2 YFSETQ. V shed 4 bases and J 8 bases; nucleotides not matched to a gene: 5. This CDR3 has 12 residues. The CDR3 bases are TGCGCCAGCAGCGATAGGGACAGCGGCTACACCTTC. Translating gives CASSDRDSGYTF.

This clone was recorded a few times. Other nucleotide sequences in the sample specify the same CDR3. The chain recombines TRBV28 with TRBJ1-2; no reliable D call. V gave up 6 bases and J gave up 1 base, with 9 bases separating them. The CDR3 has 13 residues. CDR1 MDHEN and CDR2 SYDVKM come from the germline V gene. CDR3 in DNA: TGTGCCAGCAGCCCCAGGTTTAACTATGGCTACACCTTC. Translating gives CASSPRFNYGYTF.

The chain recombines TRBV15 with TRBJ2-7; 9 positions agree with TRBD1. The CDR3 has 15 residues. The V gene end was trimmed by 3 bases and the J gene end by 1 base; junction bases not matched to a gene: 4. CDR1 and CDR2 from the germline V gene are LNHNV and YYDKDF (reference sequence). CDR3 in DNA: TGTGCCACCAGCAGGACAGGGGGGGAGTCCTACGAGCAGTACTTC. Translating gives CATSRTGGESYEQYF. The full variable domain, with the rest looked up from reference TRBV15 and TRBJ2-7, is DAMVIQNPRYQVTQFGKPVTLSCSQTLNHNVMYWYQQKSSQAPKLLFHYYDKDFNNEADTPDNFQSRRPNTSFCFLDIRSPGLGDTAMYLCATSRTGGESYEQYFGPGTRLTVT.

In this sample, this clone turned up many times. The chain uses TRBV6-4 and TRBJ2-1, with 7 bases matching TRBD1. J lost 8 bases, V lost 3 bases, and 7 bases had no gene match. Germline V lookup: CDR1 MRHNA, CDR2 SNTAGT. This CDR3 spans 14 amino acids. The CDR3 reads CASSEGTQGDEQFF. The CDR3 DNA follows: TGTGCCAGCAGTGAGGGGACCCAGGGGGATGAGCAGTTCTTC.